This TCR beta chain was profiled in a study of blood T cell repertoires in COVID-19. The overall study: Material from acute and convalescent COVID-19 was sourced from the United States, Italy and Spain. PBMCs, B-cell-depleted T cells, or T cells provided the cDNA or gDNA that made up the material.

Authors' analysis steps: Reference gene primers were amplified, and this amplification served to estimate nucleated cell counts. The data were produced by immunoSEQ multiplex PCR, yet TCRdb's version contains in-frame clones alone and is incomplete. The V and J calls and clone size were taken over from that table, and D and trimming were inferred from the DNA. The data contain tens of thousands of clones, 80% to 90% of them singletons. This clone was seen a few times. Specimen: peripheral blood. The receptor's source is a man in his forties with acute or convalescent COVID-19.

The CDR3 DNA reads TGTGCCACTTATTTCCCCCTACGGGGGGACTATGGCTACACCTTC. Residues: CATYFPLRGDYGYTF. The chain joins TRBV11-2 to TRBJ1-2, with a possible D match to TRBD1 (5 bases). Germline V CDR1 and CDR2: SGHAT, FQNNGV. Trimming pared 10 bases from V and 3 bases from J, leaving 21 bases between. The CDR3 length is 15 residues.